Listed here are 28 T cell receptor beta chains from one sample, sequenced in a study of blood T cell dynamics during melanoma immunotherapy (dated by TCRdb to 2018 to 2021). Receptor libraries were prepared by the immunoSEQ multiplex PCR assay. TCRdb mirrors the immuneACCESS table, restricted to in-frame sequences. Some clones are absent from its copies; in checked studies, under half trace to an unresolved V gene, and the reason for the others is unknown. In this sample the table shows approximately 13,000 clones, less than 85% of which occur a single time. Roughly 8.6% of the sample is held by the ten biggest clonotypes. The label giving this sample's time point can be read as: pre-treatment baseline. The sample consisted of blood, taken from a patient treated with checkpoint blockade. The receptors were sampled from a human donor with melanoma.

The chain carries TRBV7-2 and TRBJ2-3; D tentatively fits TRBD1 or TRBD2 (6 bases each). CDR1 is SGHTA and CDR2 is FQGNSA in the germline V gene. This CDR3 contains 15 residues. V was trimmed by 0 bases and J by 0 bases, leaving 7 bases between them. CDR3 loop: CASSLAGGSTDTQYF. The CDR3 coding sequence is TGTGCCAGCAGCTTAGCAGGGGGGAGCACAGATACGCAGTATTTT.

This chain links TRBV5-3 with TRBJ2-1; TRBD2 agrees at 12 bases. TRBV5-3 falls under the ORF class, with uncertain function. There are 16 residues in the CDR3. V shed 2 bases, J shed 4 bases, and the junction held 4 bases outside the gene matches. This chain's CDR3 is CARSLLAGGLYNEQFF. CDR3 sequence (DNA): TGTGCCAGAAGCTTACTAGCGGGGGGACTATACAATGAGCAGTTCTTC.

This clone was detected once. The chain has TRBV9 and TRBJ2-7; D is possibly TRBD2 (6 bases). Germline V gene data show CDR1 as SGDLS and CDR2 as YYNGEE. V was clipped by 0 bases and J by 2 bases, with 12 bases between them. The CDR3 extends over 15 amino acids. DNA for the CDR3: TGTGCCAGCAGCGTAGCGCTCGGGGGTCCCTACGAGCAGTACTTC. Translated: CASSVALGGPYEQYF.

This sequence joins TRBV7-2 and TRBJ2-4; no reliable D call. V gave up 3 bases and J gave up 0 bases, with 12 bases separating them. Germline V CDR1 and CDR2: SGHTA, FQGNSA. The CDR3 covers 16 residues. The CDR3 DNA reads as TGTGCCAGCAGCTTTGGGCGTGCGGCAGCCAAAAACATTCAGTACTTC. Encoded protein: CASSFGRAAAKNIQYF.

The genes are TRBV12-5 and TRBJ1-2, with D maybe TRBD1 (6 bases). From germline, CDR1 is LGHNT and CDR2 FRNRAP. Trimming stripped 4 bases from V and 7 bases from J, with 10 bases between. The CDR3 has 12 amino acids. The CDR3 sequence is CASGSGVLGYTF. The CDR3 coding sequence is TGTGCTAGTGGTTCAGGGGTCCTTGGCTACACCTTC.

This rearrangement joins TRBV5-1 to TRBJ2-2; unclear D gene. The germline gives CDR1 SGHRS, CDR2 YFSETQ. Trimming left V 0 bases short and J 1 base short, with 7 bases between. CDR3 length: 15 amino acids. As DNA, the CDR3 is TGCGCCAGCAGCTTGGGAGTAGGGAACACCGGGGAGCTGTTTTTT. It translates to CASSLGVGNTGELFF.

This clone was seen just once. This rearrangement joins TRBV5-1 to TRBJ2-3; the match to TRBD1 covers 10 bases. The trim removed 5 bases at V and 4 bases at J, leaving 4 bases unmatched. In germline, CDR1 is SGHRS, CDR2 YFSETQ. The CDR3 is 14 residues long. CDR3 DNA: TGCGCCAGCAGTCCGACAGGGGGCGCAGATACGCAGTATTTT. This codes for CASSPTGGADTQYF.

The chain links TRBV28 to TRBJ2-5; 13 nucleotides match TRBD2. Gene TRBJ2-7 matches the end of the DNA better, so the J call may be wrong. This CDR3 spans 17 amino acids. Germline V gives CDR1 MDHEN, CDR2 SYDVKM. The CDR3 region has the DNA TGTGCCAGCAGCCAGGGACTAGCGGGAATCAGCTCCTACGAGCAGTACTTC. Amino acids: CASSQGLAGISSYEQYF.

The gene calls are TRBV5-6 and TRBJ2-2; a weak D match, TRBD1 (5 bases). V lost 1 base, J lost 5 bases, and 12 bases lay in between. Germline CDR1 SGHDT, CDR2 YYEEEE. CDR3 length: 15 residues. This CDR3 reads CASSLKGISTGELFF. In DNA, the CDR3 is TGTGCCAGCAGCTTGAAGGGGATTTCGACCGGGGAGCTGTTTTTT.

The chain joins TRBV9 to TRBJ1-1; unclear D gene. CDR1 SGDLS and CDR2 YYNGEE come from the germline V gene. The CDR3 spans 16 residues. V shed 4 bases and J shed 5 bases, with 21 bases lying between them. DNA of the CDR3: TGTGCCAGCAGCAATCCCTCTCATTTGGGGAGGACTGAAGCTTTCTTT. Translation: CASSNPSHLGRTEAFF.

The chain carries TRBV10-2 and TRBJ1-6; maybe TRBD1 (5 bases). The CDR3 spans 14 residues. Trimming stripped 7 bases from V and 6 bases from J, with 13 bases between. Germline loops: CDR1 WSHSY, CDR2 SAAADI. The CDR3 coding sequence is TGCGCCAGCAAGGGACCGTACGGTAATTCACCCCTCCACTTT. It translates to CASKGPYGNSPLHF.

The rearrangement links TRBV30 to TRBJ1-5; D is undetermined. The germline CDR1 and CDR2 sequences are GTSNPN and SVGIG (reference sequence). The CDR3 runs to 14 residues. V lost 8 bases and J 4 bases, leaving 18 bases between the germline ends. CDR3 DNA sequence: TGTGCCATATCGTCCACAGCCGTAAATCAGCCCCAGCATTTT. Translation: CAISSTAVNQPQHF.

This clone was detected only once. The V call is TRBV30, the J call TRBJ2-7; D is unresolved. The CDR3 sequence is 12 residues long. Germline V gives CDR1 GTSNPN, CDR2 SVGIG (reference sequence). V was clipped by 3 bases and J by 4 bases, with 10 bases between them. Here the CDR3 reads CAWRGISYEQYF. CDR3 DNA sequence: TGTGCCTGGAGAGGGATATCGTACGAGCAGTACTTC.

In this sample, this clone turned up once. This chain joins TRBV28 and TRBJ2-4, with D tentatively TRBD1 or TRBD2 (6 bases each). The CDR3 consists of 16 residues. The ends were cut back, 5 bases at V and 0 bases at J, with 14 bases in the middle. Germline CDR1 reads MDHEN; CDR2 reads SYDVKM. The chain's CDR3 is CASSRGGSLAKNIQYF. CDR3 bases: TGTGCCAGCAGTCGAGGGGGGTCTTTAGCCAAAAACATTCAGTACTTC.

The chain joins TRBV29-1 to TRBJ2-3; no definite D call. From germline, CDR1 is SQVTM and CDR2 ANQGSEA. The CDR3 spans 11 residues. V was pared by 0 bases and J by 5 bases, with 3 bases between. DNA of the CDR3: TGCAGCGTTGAAGAACGAGATACGCAGTATTTT. It yields the protein CSVEERDTQYF.

The chain uses TRBV19 and TRBJ2-5, with 7 bases aligning to TRBD1. CDR1 is LNHDA and CDR2 is SQIVND in the germline V gene (reference sequence). The CDR3 is made up of 14 amino acids. The V and J ends lost 5 bases and 4 bases, in that order; junction bases with no gene match: 7. CDR3 loop: CASSPGTVRETQYF. As DNA, the CDR3 is TGTGCCAGTAGTCCGGGGACAGTTAGAGAGACCCAGTACTTC.

The V call is TRBV5-4, the J call TRBJ2-2; D is possibly TRBD2 (6 bases). The CDR3 contains 14 residues. The germline V gene has CDR1 SGHNT and CDR2 YYREEE (reference sequence). V lost 5 bases and J lost 0, with 8 bases in between. CDR3 residues: CASRPGANTGELFF. The DNA of the CDR3 is TGTGCCAGCAGACCGGGAGCGAACACCGGGGAGCTGTTTTTT. Drawing the rest from reference TRBV5-4 and TRBJ2-2, the complete variable domain is ETGVTQSPTHLIKTRGQQVTLRCSSQSGHNTVSWYQQALGQGPQFIFQYYREEENGRGNFPPRFSGLQFPNYSSELNVNALELDDSALYLCASRPGANTGELFFGEGSRLTVL.

The chain has TRBV6-1 and TRBJ2-3; D is undetermined. The CDR3 length is 12 residues. The V end lost 2 bases, the J end lost 3 bases, and 3 bases lay between the germline ends. CDR1 MNHNS and CDR2 SASEGT come from the germline V gene. CDR3 amino acids: CASSERTDTQYF. The CDR3, as DNA: TGTGCCAGCAGTGAAAGGACAGATACGCAGTATTTT.

The gene calls are TRBV9 and TRBJ2-7; 9 positions agree with TRBD1. Losses at the gene ends were 0 bases for V and 3 bases for J; bases not matched to a gene: 4. The length of the CDR3 is 15 residues. In germline, CDR1 is SGDLS, CDR2 YYNGEE. The CDR3 DNA reads as TGTGCCAGCAGCGTAGAGGGGACAGGGAACTACGAGCAGTACTTC. Its translation is CASSVEGTGNYEQYF.

This sequence joins TRBV19 and TRBJ2-7, with D uncertain. CDR3 length equals 13 residues. Germline V gene data show CDR1 as LNHDA and CDR2 as SQIVND (reference sequence). V was pared by 4 bases and J by 5 bases, with 12 bases between. The CDR3 DNA is TGTGCCAGTAGTAACTTCGGTAGGGACGAGCAGTACTTC. It yields the protein CASSNFGRDEQYF.

The chain combines TRBV19 with TRBJ1-2, with TRBD1 identical over 8 bases. After removal of 2 bases from V and 1 base from J, the junction contained 9 bases not matched to a gene. This CDR3 has 17 residues. From germline, CDR1 is LNHDA and CDR2 SQIVND (reference sequence). The CDR3 spells CASSIRGTGGINYGYTF. The DNA of the CDR3 is TGTGCCAGTAGTATACGTGGTACAGGGGGGATTAACTATGGCTACACCTTC.

The chain joins TRBV2 to TRBJ2-7; D uncertain. V was cut by 10 bases and J by 0 bases, with 16 bases left in between. Germline V gene sequence: CDR1 SNHLY, CDR2 FYNNEI. This CDR3 is built from 14 residues. CDR3 bases: TGTGCCACCGTAGACCCGACGCGCTCCTACGAGCAGTACTTC. Translated, it gives CATVDPTRSYEQYF.

The chain joins TRBV7-2 to TRBJ1-2; 7 bases agree with TRBD1. Trimming removed 5 bases from V and 5 bases from J; junction bases left unmatched: 14. The CDR3 contains 16 residues. The V gene's germline CDR1 is SGHTA and CDR2 FQGNSA. This CDR3 is CASSPQAQGTIYGYTF. The CDR3 DNA follows: TGTGCCAGCAGCCCCCAGGCACAGGGGACGATATATGGCTACACCTTC.

The chain recombines TRBV29-1 with TRBJ2-3; possibly TRBD2 for D (5 bases). Germline V lookup: CDR1 SQVTM, CDR2 ANQGSEA. V was clipped by 5 bases and J by 5 bases, with 11 bases between them. The CDR3 has 12 residues. The CDR3, as DNA: TGCAGCGTTTCCACCGGGGTAGATACGCAGTATTTT. Encoded protein: CSVSTGVDTQYF.

This clone has only one observation. The CDR3 DNA reads as TGCGCCACTCAACCTGGGGGCCGGAGCTCCTACGAGCAGTACTTC. The encoded protein is CATQPGGRSSYEQYF. The chain links TRBV5-1 to TRBJ2-5; D might be TRBD1 (6 bases). Judging by the DNA end, TRBJ2-7 fits better; the J call may be wrong. The CDR3 totals 15 residues. Per germline, CDR1 SGHRS and CDR2 YFSETQ.

The chain carries TRBV21-1 and TRBJ1-1; the table assigns TRBD1, which was not confirmed against the DNA. TRBV21-1 counts as a pseudogene. This CDR3 is built from 16 residues. In nucleotides, the CDR3 is TGTGCCAGCAGCATCAGTTTACAGGGTAGGAACACTGAAGCTTTCTTT. Its protein product is CASSISLQGRNTEAFF.

The chain joins TRBV19 to TRBJ1-5, with D perhaps matching TRBD1 (6 bases). CDR3 length: 13 residues. V lost 5 bases and J 2 bases, leaving 7 bases between the germline ends. Per germline, CDR1 LNHDA and CDR2 SQIVND (reference sequence). CDR3 sequence (DNA): TGTGCCAGTAGTCGACAGGGCAATCAGCCCCAGCATTTT. Amino acids: CASSRQGNQPQHF.

This clone has just a few counts. This chain joins TRBV14 and TRBJ2-7; D perhaps matches TRBD2 (5 bases). Germline V gene lookup returns CDR1 SGHDN and CDR2 FVKESK. V shed 0 bases and J shed 3 bases, with 12 bases lying between them. This CDR3 spans 15 amino acids. The CDR3 reads CASSQEASAVYEQYF. In DNA form, the CDR3 reads TGTGCCAGCAGCCAAGAAGCTTCAGCGGTCTACGAGCAGTACTTC.